This paragraph covers one T cell receptor beta chain sequence. This record comes from a study of blood T cell repertoires in COVID-19. As for the study in general: COVID-19 samples from acute and convalescent phases originated in the United States, Italy and Spain.

In the source study's methods: Amplification of reference gene primers was used by the study to estimate nucleated cell counts. The protocol was immunoSEQ multiplex PCR, while the TCRdb copy is restricted to in-frame clones and leaves out a portion. V and J calls and clone size are given by that table; D and trimming were obtained from the DNA. The repertoire holds roughly 100,000 clones, 80% to 85% seen once, with over 15% in the top ten. V lost 7 bases, J lost 3 bases, and 23 bases lay in between. This CDR3 is 17 amino acids long. CDR1 is SGHRS, CDR2 YFSETQ, per germline. The source of this sequence is a woman of 80 years or more with acute or convalescent COVID-19. The sequenced sample consisted of peripheral blood. This chain connects TRBV5-1 to TRBJ1-5; perhaps TRBD1 as D (5 bases). CDR3 loop: CASPLWEGQDFNQPQHF. The CDR3 bases are TGCGCCAGCCCCTTGTGGGAGGGGCAGGACTTCAATCAGCCCCAGCATTTT.